This TCR beta chain came from a study of blood T cell repertoires in COVID-19. The CDR3 has 14 residues. Trimming cost V 5 bases and J 2 bases; bases outside gene matches: 7. Per germline, CDR1 SGHDT and CDR2 YYEEEE. Original processing methods: Reference gene primer amplification gave nucleated cell count estimates. Clones were sequenced by immunoSEQ multiplex PCR, and TCRdb holds only the in-frame ones, with some missing. V and J calls and clone size are given by that table; D and trimming were obtained from the DNA. Seen here are around 380,000 clones, roughly 77% observed once, and the top ten hold more than 0.95%.

This rearrangement joins TRBV5-6 to TRBJ2-7; 7 bases align to TRBD1. Sequences were obtained from peripheral blood. The sequence derives from a human donor with acute or convalescent COVID-19. The donor label of this sample is uncertain. The CDR3 is CASRVTGQTYEQYF. CDR3 coding DNA: TGTGCCAGCAGGGTTACGGGACAGACCTACGAGCAGTACTTC.